The rows below give T cell receptor beta chains drawn from one sample of a study of cytomegalovirus exposure and HLA in healthy donors. TCRdb keeps only in-frame clones here, not all; method: immunoSEQ multiplex PCR. The sample has 110,000 to 150,000 clones, 60% to 85% seen once. Sequenced sample: PBMCs. The origin of the receptors is a male donor in good health and CMV-seropositive. The CDR3 runs from the conserved cysteine through the conserved F or W. The order of the fields is V gene, D gene, clone size, J gene, CDR3 DNA, CDR3 protein. A D gene is named only where the DNA matches it firmly. A row's size may be missing; if present it is once, few, many or a size class.

TRBV5-6	TRBD1	-	TRBJ1-1	TGTGCCAGCAGCCCGGGGACAGAGGAAGCTTTCTTT	CASSPGTEEAFF
TRBV6-1	-	-	TRBJ2-5	TGTGCCAGCAGGGTGGATTTCGGGTTTACGGAGACCCAGTACTTC	CASRVDFGFTETQYF
TRBV15	-	few	TRBJ2-7	TGTGCCACCAGCAAAACCGGGAGTGGCTACGAGCAGTACTTC	CATSKTGSGYEQYF
TRBV10-3	-	-	TRBJ1-1	TGTGCCATCAGTGATCCCTTAATTGGAGTCCACACTGAAGCTTTCTTT	CAISDPLIGVHTEAFF
TRBV6-5	-	few	TRBJ1-1	TGTGCCAGCAGTTTCCCAGGGGAGAACACTGAAGCTTTCTTT	CASSFPGENTEAFF
TRBV5-4	TRBD1	once	TRBJ2-5	TGTGCCAGCAGCTTCCCGACAGGGCAAGAGACCCAGTACTTC	CASSFPTGQETQYF
TRBV7-9	TRBD2	-	TRBJ2-2	TGTTCCAGCAGCGTACTAGCGGGGGGCTTCACCGGGGAGCTGTTTTTT	CSSSVLAGGFTGELFF
TRBV5-1	-	-	TRBJ2-5	TGCGCCAGCAGCTCCCAGGGCACGGAGACCCAGTACTTC	CASSSQGTETQYF
TRBV4-2	-	-	TRBJ1-6	TGTGCCAGCAGCCAAGATCGGCAGGGGAACTCACCCCTCCACTTT	CASSQDRQGNSPLHF
TRBV7-8	TRBD1	-	TRBJ2-4	TGTGCCAGCATACCCGGGACAGTCCTAGCCAAAAACATTCAGTACTTC	CASIPGTVLAKNIQYF
TRBV7-9	-	few	TRBJ2-7	TGTGCCAGCAGCTTAGCGACTCCGCCTGGGGAGCAGTACTTC	CASSLATPPGEQYF
TRBV5-1	-	-	TRBJ2-5	TGCGCCAGCAGCGGCGGAGAGACCCAGTACTTC	CASSGGETQYF
TRBV7-7	TRBD1	-	TRBJ1-6	TGTGCTAGCAGCCGGGGACAGGGACGCGCTTTTTCCTATAATTCACCCCTCCACTTT	CASSRGQGRAFSYNSPLHF
TRBV2	-	few	TRBJ1-5	TGTGCCAGCAAGCCCGAGGTCAGCGGCGATCAGCCCCAGCATTTT	CASKPEVSGDQPQHF
TRBV25-1	-	-	TRBJ2-3	TGTGCCAGCAGTGAAAAGCGGAGCACAGATACGCAGTATTTT	CASSEKRSTDTQYF
TRBV19	TRBD2	-	TRBJ2-1	TGTGCCAGTAGTACTAGCGGGATGAACTACAATGAGCAGTTCTTC	CASSTSGMNYNEQFF
TRBV7-9	TRBD1	once	TRBJ2-5	TGTGCCAGCAGCCCATTATCTGGGACAGGGGGTCGGAGGTATGGGACCCAGTACTTC	CASSPLSGTGGRRYGTQYF
TRBV5-1	-	-	TRBJ2-3	TGCGCCAGCGGGGCTGACATCACAGATACGCAGTATTTT	CASGADITDTQYF
TRBV2	TRBD2	-	TRBJ2-1	TGTGCCAGCGCCGCTAGCGGGGCTTACAATGAGCAGTTCTTC	CASAASGAYNEQFF
TRBV14	-	-	TRBJ2-7	TGTGCCAGCAGCGTTTCGGACAGTCAGCAGTACTTC	CASSVSDSQQYF
TRBV27	-	once	TRBJ2-5	TGTGCCAGCAGCAAGTTGACACAGGGGGGGGCGGAGACCCAGTACTTC	CASSKLTQGGAETQYF
TRBV21-1	-	-	TRBJ1-1	TGTGCCAGCAGCCAAGGGGCCGCCAACACTGAAGCTTTCTTT	CASSQGAANTEAFF
TRBV13	TRBD1	-	TRBJ2-7	TGTGCCAGCAGCTCGATAGGCTATAGGACAGGCCTCACCTACGAGCAGTACTTC	CASSSIGYRTGLTYEQYF
TRBV19	TRBD2	-	TRBJ2-1	TGTGCCAGTAGTTTGGGACTAGCGTGGGATGAGCAGTTCTTC	CASSLGLAWDEQFF
TRBV9	-	-	TRBJ1-5	TGTGCCAGCTCGAGAGGGAGCAATCAGCCCCAGCATTTT	CASSRGSNQPQHF
TRBV4-2	TRBD2	few	TRBJ2-1	TGTGCCAGCAGCCAAGACCAAGCGGGAGTCGCCTACAATGAGCAGTTCTTC	CASSQDQAGVAYNEQFF
TRBV27	TRBD2	-	TRBJ2-7	TGTGCCAGCAGTTCCCCGGGACTAAGGATCAACGAGCAGTACTTC	CASSSPGLRINEQYF
TRBV18	-	-	TRBJ2-1	TGTGCCAGCTCACCACCCTTAGGGGGATACAATGAGCAGTTCTTC	CASSPPLGGYNEQFF
TRBV5-4	TRBD1	-	TRBJ2-5	TGTGCCAGCAGCTCCGGGACAGGGGGCGCGGACGAGACCCAGTACTTC	CASSSGTGGADETQYF
TRBV6-1	-	-	TRBJ2-6	TGTGCCAGCAGTGAAGGGGTGACAGTCTCTGGGGCCAACGTCCTGACTTTC	CASSEGVTVSGANVLTF
TRBV11-3	TRBD2	-	TRBJ2-1	TGTGCCAGCAGCTCTGGGACTAGCGGGGGGCGGAATGAGCAGTTCTTC	CASSSGTSGGRNEQFF
TRBV15	TRBD1	-	TRBJ1-2	TGTGCCACCAGCAGAGATCCCTCAGGGGGTGGCTACACCTTC	CATSRDPSGGGYTF